This T cell receptor (beta chain) is from a study of CD8+CD57+ T cells in acquired aplastic anemia. This clonotype was counted only a few times. Genomic DNA, serving as template, underwent TCR beta VDJ and CDR3 profiling. A single record per CDR3 protein comes from TCRdb applying MiXCR to the reads. The profile shows approximately 170,000 distinct CDR3 sequences, about half of them singletons. The sequenced patients had an expansion of CD8+CD57+ cells seen by flow cytometry. Among the patients, none had received any therapy at the time of blood sampling. The CDR3 sequence is 15 residues long. Germline V gene sequence: CDR1 KGHSH, CDR2 LQKENI. V dropped 5 bases and J dropped 4 bases, with 15 bases sitting between them.

The clonotype originates from a human donor with aplastic anemia. The gene calls are TRBV18 and TRBJ1-3; D gene uncertain. The sequenced sample consisted of sorted CD4+, CD8+, or CD8+CD57+ T cells (not recorded which) from PBMCs. CDR3 DNA: TGTGCCAGCTCAACCAGGCAGGTTTCAGGAAACACCATATATTTT. It encodes CASSTRQVSGNTIYF.